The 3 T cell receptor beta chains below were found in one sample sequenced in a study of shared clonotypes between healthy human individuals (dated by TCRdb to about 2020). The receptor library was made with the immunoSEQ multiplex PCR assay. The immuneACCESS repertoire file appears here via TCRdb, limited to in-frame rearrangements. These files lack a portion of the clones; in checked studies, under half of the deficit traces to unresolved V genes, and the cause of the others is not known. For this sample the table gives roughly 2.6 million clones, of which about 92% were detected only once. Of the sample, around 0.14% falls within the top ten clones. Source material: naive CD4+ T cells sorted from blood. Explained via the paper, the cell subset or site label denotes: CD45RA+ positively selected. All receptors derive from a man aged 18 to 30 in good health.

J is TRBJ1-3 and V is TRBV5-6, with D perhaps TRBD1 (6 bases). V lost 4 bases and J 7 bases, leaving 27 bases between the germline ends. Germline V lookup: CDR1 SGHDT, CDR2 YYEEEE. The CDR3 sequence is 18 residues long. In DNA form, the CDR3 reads TGTGCCAGCAGCCGATTTGGCTTGGGGCAGGGGCAAAGGAACACCATATATTTT. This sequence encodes CASSRFGLGQGQRNTIYF.

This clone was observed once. The CDR3 here is CASATGNRDTGELFF. The CDR3 nucleotides are TGTGCCAGCGCCACTGGGAACAGGGACACCGGGGAGCTGTTTTTT. V and J are TRBV9 and TRBJ2-2; possibly TRBD1 for D (6 bases). CDR3 length equals 15 residues. The germline gives CDR1 SGDLS, CDR2 YYNGEE. V was clipped by 7 bases and J by 3 bases, with 16 bases between them.

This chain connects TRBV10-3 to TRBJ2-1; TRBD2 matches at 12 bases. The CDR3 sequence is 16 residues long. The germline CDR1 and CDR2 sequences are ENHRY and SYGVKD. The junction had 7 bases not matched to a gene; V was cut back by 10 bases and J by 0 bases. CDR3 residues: CATRLAGAYSYNEQFF. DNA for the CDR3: TGTGCCACCAGACTAGCGGGGGCCTACTCCTACAATGAGCAGTTCTTC.